This TCR beta chain was recovered during a study of blood T cell repertoires in COVID-19. Study as a whole: COVID-19 samples, acute and convalescent, were from the United States, Italy and Spain. Nucleic acid was either cDNA or gDNA, and it came from T cells, B-cell-depleted T cells, or PBMCs.

Germline CDR1 and CDR2: SNHLY and FYNNEI. CDR3 length: 16 amino acids. V was clipped by 2 bases and J by 4 bases; unmatched bases: 6. Authors' methods: Reference gene primer amplification gave estimated nucleated cell counts. Assay: immunoSEQ multiplex PCR; the TCRdb copy retains only in-frame clones and omits some. The DNA was the basis for D and trimming; V, J and clone size are from that table. The data show under 250,000 clones, roughly four fifths seen once. This TCR was recovered from a man between 45 and 60 years old with active or convalescent COVID-19. J is TRBJ2-1 and V is TRBV2; 9 bases line up with TRBD2. The source material was peripheral blood. Here the CDR3 reads CASSENLAGVYNEQFF. The CDR3, as DNA: TGTGCCAGCAGTGAAAACTTAGCGGGGGTGTACAATGAGCAGTTCTTC.